Presented here are 18 T cell receptor beta chains from one specimen sequenced in a study of shared clonotypes between healthy human individuals. Using immunoSEQ multiplex PCR, the repertoire was profiled, and TCRdb retains in-frame clones only, with some absent. Here the sample spans around 1 million clones, approximately 80% being singletons. Source material: memory CD4+ T cells sorted from blood. The sample's subset: CD45RA-negative fraction. The source is a man aged 18 to 29 in good health.

This clone was detected once. Other DNA sequences within the sample encode an identical CDR3. The chain carries TRBV7-2 and TRBJ2-1; weak D call: TRBD2 (5 bases). This CDR3 spans 14 amino acids. Deletions cut 5 bases from V and 3 bases from J, with 11 bases between. Germline V gene data show CDR1 as SGHTA and CDR2 as FQGNSA. The CDR3 spells CASSPSGDYNEQFF. The CDR3 DNA reads as TGTGCCAGCAGCCCCTCCGGGGACTACAATGAGCAGTTCTTC.

The chain links TRBV27 to TRBJ2-1; TRBD2 aligns across 12 bases. V shed 5 bases and J 9 bases; nucleotides not matched to a gene: 8. This CDR3 comprises 15 residues. Germline CDR1 and CDR2: MNHEY and SMNVEV (reference sequence). CDR3 amino acids: CASSPRLAGGFEQFF. DNA for the CDR3: TGTGCCAGCAGTCCCCGTCTAGCGGGGGGGTTTGAGCAGTTCTTC.

In nucleotides, the CDR3 is TGTGCCAGCAGTGGGGGGATGACAGGGTCCTACGAGCAGTACTTC. It yields the protein CASSGGMTGSYEQYF. The chain links TRBV6-1 to TRBJ2-7; TRBD1 matches at 7 bases. The germline gives CDR1 MNHNS, CDR2 SASEGT. Trimming at V came to 4 bases and at J to 1 base, leaving 7 bases not matched to a gene. This CDR3 has 15 residues.

In this sample, this clone turned up a few times. The rearrangement links TRBV4-2 to TRBJ2-5; unclear D gene. The last part of the DNA fits TRBJ2-7 better; the J call may be wrong. Germline CDR1 reads LGHNA; CDR2 reads YNFKEQ. The CDR3 contains 13 residues. The CDR3 DNA reads TGTGCCAGCAGCCAAGACCACGGCTACGAGCAGTACTTC. Translated, it gives CASSQDHGYEQYF.

The genes are TRBV11-2 and TRBJ1-1; a possible D gene is TRBD1 (5 bases). Germline CDR1 and CDR2: SGHAT and FQNNGV. The V gene lost 2 bases and the J gene lost 1 base, with 11 bases spanning the gap. CDR3 length equals 15 residues. CDR3 DNA: TGTGCCAGCAGCTTAACTACAGGCCCGAACACTGAAGCTTTCTTT. As protein: CASSLTTGPNTEAFF.

The chain recombines TRBV2 with TRBJ2-1, with 8 nucleotides matching TRBD2. This CDR3 is built from 13 residues. Germline V gene data show CDR1 as SNHLY and CDR2 as FYNNEI. J gave up 6 bases and V 7 bases, and 5 bases lay outside the gene matches. CDR3 residues: CASTREGVNEQFF. CDR3 nucleotide sequence: TGTGCCAGCACCCGGGAGGGGGTCAATGAGCAGTTCTTC.

The genes are TRBV15 and TRBJ2-5, with 8 positions matching TRBD2. Losses at the gene ends were 4 bases for V and 4 bases for J; bases not matched to a gene: 8. Per germline, CDR1 LNHNV and CDR2 YYDKDF (reference sequence). CDR3 length: 15 amino acids. CDR3 coding DNA: TGTGCCACCAGCAAGATTAGCGGGACGGGAGAGACCCAGTACTTC. This codes for CATSKISGTGETQYF.

A remark on this clone: This may stem from a read error, because a much larger clone lies one nucleotide away. This chain uses TRBV11-3 with TRBJ1-1; no clear D gene. There are 13 residues in the CDR3. The V end lost 0 bases, the J end lost 0 bases, and 2 bases lay between the germline ends. Germline lookup yields CDR1 SGHNT and CDR2 YENEEA. CDR3 in DNA: TGTGCCAGCAGCTTAGAAGTGAACACTGAAGCTTTCTTT. Residues: CASSLEVNTEAFF.

The rearrangement uses TRBV10-1 and TRBJ1-1; no reliable D call. Deletions cut 0 bases from V and 11 bases from J, with 13 bases between. Germline V gene data show CDR1 as WNHNN and CDR2 as SYGVQD (reference sequence). The CDR3 is 13 residues long. The CDR3 region has the DNA TGCGCCAGCAGTGAGTCGGGCAGGAGGGATGCTTTCTTT. Residues: CASSESGRRDAFF.

This clone came up a few times. The genes are TRBV9 and TRBJ2-3; 9 nucleotides agree with TRBD2. V dropped 3 bases and J dropped 7; count of bases not matched to a gene: 9. CDR3 length: 15 residues. CDR1 and CDR2 (germline): SGDLS, YYNGEE. The CDR3 DNA reads as TGTGCCAGCAGCGGACTAGCGGAGCTTTGGTATACGCAGTATTTT. Amino acids: CASSGLAELWYTQYF. Variable domain in full (rest from reference TRBV9 and TRBJ2-3): DSGVTQTPKHLITATGQRVTLRCSPRSGDLSVYWYQQSLDQGLQFLIQYYNGEERAKGNILERFSAQQFPDLHSELNLSSLELGDSALYFCASSGLAELWYTQYFGPGTRLTVL.

The V gene is TRBV28, the J gene TRBJ1-2; the match to TRBD1 covers 9 bases. The V and J ends lost 4 bases and 2 bases, in that order; junction bases with no gene match: 5. CDR3 length equals 15 residues. Per the germline V gene, CDR1 is MDHEN and CDR2 is SYDVKM. CDR3: CASSSTGTGNYGYTF. The CDR3 bases are TGTGCCAGCAGTTCCACCGGGACAGGGAACTATGGCTACACCTTC.

The rearrangement links TRBV18 to TRBJ1-4; D gene unclear. V shed 4 bases and J shed 8 bases, with 11 bases lying between them. Germline CDR1 is KGHSH and CDR2 is LQKENI. This CDR3 spans 13 amino acids. As DNA, the CDR3 is TGTGCCAGCTCACAAGGATTCGGGGAAAAACTGTTTTTT. It encodes CASSQGFGEKLFF.

The gene calls are TRBV7-9 and TRBJ1-5, with D possibly TRBD1 on 5 matching bases. The ends were cut back, 1 base at V and 0 bases at J, with 10 bases in the middle. Germline lookup yields CDR1 SEHNR and CDR2 FQNEAQ (reference sequence). The CDR3 runs 16 residues. CDR3 bases: TGTGCCAGCAGCTTAGGACAGTTCTATAGCAATCAGCCCCAGCATTTT. Translating it yields CASSLGQFYSNQPQHF.

The chain links TRBV5-1 to TRBJ1-5, with TRBD1 as a possible D gene (6 bases). V gave up 0 bases and J gave up 4 bases, with 8 bases separating them. CDR1 is SGHRS and CDR2 is YFSETQ in the germline V gene. This CDR3 contains 14 residues. The CDR3 bases are TGCGCCAGCAGCTTGGGGACAGCAAATCAGCCCCAGCATTTT. Residues: CASSLGTANQPQHF.

The rearrangement links TRBV27 to TRBJ2-7; 12 positions match TRBD2. The ends lost 6 bases at V and 7 bases at J; junction bases unmatched: 7. CDR1 and CDR2 (germline): MNHEY, SMNVEV (reference sequence). The CDR3 totals 14 residues. This chain's CDR3 is CASRGLAGGLEQYF. Here the CDR3 DNA reads TGTGCCAGCAGGGGTCTAGCGGGAGGGCTTGAGCAGTACTTC.

The chain is built from TRBV2 and TRBJ2-2, with D tentatively TRBD2 (5 bases). Germline CDR1 is SNHLY and CDR2 is FYNNEI. The CDR3 length is 14 residues. Trimming took off 7 bases at V and 5 bases at J, with 14 bases between the two ends. The CDR3 sequence: CASTGKLRTGELFF. The CDR3 nucleotides read TGTGCCAGCACCGGGAAGCTGAGGACCGGGGAGCTGTTTTTT.

Only a few counts were recorded for this clone. The V gene is TRBV6-5, the J gene TRBJ1-1; D gene unclear. Trimming took 9 bases from V and 3 from J, leaving 14 bases between them. The CDR3 spans 13 residues. Germline V gene sequence: CDR1 MNHEY, CDR2 SVGAGI. The CDR3 here is CASRPPRDTEAFF. Here the CDR3 DNA reads TGTGCCAGTCGACCCCCGAGGGACACTGAAGCTTTCTTT.

This chain joins TRBV10-2 and TRBJ2-2, with D possibly called TRBD1 or TRBD2 (5 bases each). Per the germline V gene, CDR1 is WSHSY and CDR2 is SAAADI. This CDR3 has 14 amino acids. V was clipped by 7 bases and J by 4 bases, with 13 bases between them. CDR3 bases: TGCGCCAGCAATGGGGGTGTGGGCACCGGGGAGCTGTTTTTT. Protein sequence: CASNGGVGTGELFF.